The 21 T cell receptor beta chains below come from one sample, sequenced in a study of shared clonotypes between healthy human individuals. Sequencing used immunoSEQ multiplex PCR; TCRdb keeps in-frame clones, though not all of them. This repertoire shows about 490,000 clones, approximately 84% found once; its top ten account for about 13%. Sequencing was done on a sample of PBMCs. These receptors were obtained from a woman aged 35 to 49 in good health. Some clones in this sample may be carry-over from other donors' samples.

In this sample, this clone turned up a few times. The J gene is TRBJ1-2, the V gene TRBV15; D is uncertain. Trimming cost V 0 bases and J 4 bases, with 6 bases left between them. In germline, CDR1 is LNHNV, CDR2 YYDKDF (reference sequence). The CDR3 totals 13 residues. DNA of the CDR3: TGTGCCACCAGCAGAGATGGGGTCTATGGCTACACCTTC. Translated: CATSRDGVYGYTF.

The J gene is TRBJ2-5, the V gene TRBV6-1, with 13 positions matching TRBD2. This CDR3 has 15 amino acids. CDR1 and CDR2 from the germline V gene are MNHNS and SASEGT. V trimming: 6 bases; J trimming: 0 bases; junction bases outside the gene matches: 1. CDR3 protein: CASRTSGGYQETQYF. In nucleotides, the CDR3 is TGTGCCAGCAGGACTAGCGGGGGGTACCAAGAGACCCAGTACTTC.

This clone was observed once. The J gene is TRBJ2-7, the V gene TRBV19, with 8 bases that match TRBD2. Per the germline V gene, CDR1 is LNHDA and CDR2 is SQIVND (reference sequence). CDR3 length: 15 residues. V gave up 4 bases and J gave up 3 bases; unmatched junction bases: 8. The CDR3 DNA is TGTGCCAGTAGTACTGTGGCGGGAGGTCGCTACGAGCAGTACTTC. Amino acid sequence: CASSTVAGGRYEQYF.

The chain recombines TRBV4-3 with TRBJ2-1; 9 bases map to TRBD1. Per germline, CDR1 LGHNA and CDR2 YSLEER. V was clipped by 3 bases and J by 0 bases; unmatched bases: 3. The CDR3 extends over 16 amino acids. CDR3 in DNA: TGCGCCAGCAGCCAGGTGACAGGGGGCTCCTACAATGAGCAGTTCTTC. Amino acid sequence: CASSQVTGGSYNEQFF.

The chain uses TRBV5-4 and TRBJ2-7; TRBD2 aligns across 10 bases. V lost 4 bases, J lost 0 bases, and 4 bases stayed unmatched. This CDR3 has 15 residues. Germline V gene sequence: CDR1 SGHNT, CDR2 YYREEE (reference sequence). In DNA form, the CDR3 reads TGTGCCAGCAGCCGCGCTAGCGGGAGCTCCTACGAGCAGTACTTC. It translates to CASSRASGSSYEQYF.

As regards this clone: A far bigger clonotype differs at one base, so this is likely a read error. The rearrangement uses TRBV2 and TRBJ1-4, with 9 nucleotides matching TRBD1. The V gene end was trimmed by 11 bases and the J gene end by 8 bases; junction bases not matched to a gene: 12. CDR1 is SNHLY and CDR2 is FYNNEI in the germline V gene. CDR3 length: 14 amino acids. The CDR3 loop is CAGNLGQGGEKLFF. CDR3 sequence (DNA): TGTGCCGGCAACCTGGGACAGGGAGGCGAAAAACTGTTTTTT.

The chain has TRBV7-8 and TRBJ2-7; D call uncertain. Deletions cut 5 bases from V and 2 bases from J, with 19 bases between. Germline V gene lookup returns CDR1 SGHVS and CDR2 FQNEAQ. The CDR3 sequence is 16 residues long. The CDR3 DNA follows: TGTGCCAGCAGCCTAGATACGCAGCGTTCCCCCTACGAGCAGTACTTC. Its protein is CASSLDTQRSPYEQYF.

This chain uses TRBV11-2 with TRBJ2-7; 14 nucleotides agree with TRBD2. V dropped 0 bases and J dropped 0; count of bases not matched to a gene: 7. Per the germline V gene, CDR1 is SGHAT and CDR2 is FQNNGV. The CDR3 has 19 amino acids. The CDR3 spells CASSLERAGTSGSSYEQYF. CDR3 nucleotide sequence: TGTGCCAGCAGCTTAGAAAGGGCGGGGACTAGCGGGAGCTCCTACGAGCAGTACTTC.

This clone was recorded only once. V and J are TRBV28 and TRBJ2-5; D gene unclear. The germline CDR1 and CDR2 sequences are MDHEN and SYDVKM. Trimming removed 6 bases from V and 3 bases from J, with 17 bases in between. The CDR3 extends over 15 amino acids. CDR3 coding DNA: TGTGCCAGCAGCTCTATTTTGGGCAGAAAAGAGACCCAGTACTTC. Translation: CASSSILGRKETQYF. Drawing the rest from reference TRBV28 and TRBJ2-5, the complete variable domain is DVKVTQSSRYLVKRTGEKVFLECVQDMDHENMFWYRQDPGLGLRLIYFSYDVKMKEKGDIPEGYSVSREKKERFSLILESASTNQTSMYLCASSSILGRKETQYFGPGTRLLVL.

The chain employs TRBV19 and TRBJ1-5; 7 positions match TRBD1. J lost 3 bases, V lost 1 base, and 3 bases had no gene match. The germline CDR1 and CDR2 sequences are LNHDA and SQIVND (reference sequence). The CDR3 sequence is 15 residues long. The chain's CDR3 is CASSIATGVNQPQHF. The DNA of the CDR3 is TGTGCCAGTAGTATAGCCACAGGGGTCAATCAGCCCCAGCATTTT.

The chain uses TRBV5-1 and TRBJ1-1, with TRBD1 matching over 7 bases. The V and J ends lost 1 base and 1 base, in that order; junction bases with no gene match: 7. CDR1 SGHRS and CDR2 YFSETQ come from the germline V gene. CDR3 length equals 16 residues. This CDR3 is CASSLISRGWNTEAFF. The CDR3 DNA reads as TGCGCCAGCAGCTTGATCTCCAGGGGGTGGAACACTGAAGCTTTCTTT.

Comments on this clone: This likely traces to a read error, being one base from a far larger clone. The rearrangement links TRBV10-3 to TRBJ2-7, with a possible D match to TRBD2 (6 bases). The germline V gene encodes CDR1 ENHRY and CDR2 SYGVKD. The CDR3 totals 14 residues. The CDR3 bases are TGTGCCATCAAGGATAGCGGACAAACCTACGAGCAGCACTTC. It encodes CAIKDSGQTYEQHF.

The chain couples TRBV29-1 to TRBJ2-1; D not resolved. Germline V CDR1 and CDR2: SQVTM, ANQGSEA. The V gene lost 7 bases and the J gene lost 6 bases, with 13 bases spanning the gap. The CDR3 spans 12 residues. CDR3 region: CSANPRANEQFF. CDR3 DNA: TGCAGCGCCAACCCACGGGCCAATGAGCAGTTCTTC.

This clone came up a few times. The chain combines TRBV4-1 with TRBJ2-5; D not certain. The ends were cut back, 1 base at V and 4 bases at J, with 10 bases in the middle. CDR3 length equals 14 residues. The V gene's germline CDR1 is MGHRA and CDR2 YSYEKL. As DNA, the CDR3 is TGCGCCAGCAGCCAAGGCCCCCAGAGAGAGACCCAGTACTTC. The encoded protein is CASSQGPQRETQYF.

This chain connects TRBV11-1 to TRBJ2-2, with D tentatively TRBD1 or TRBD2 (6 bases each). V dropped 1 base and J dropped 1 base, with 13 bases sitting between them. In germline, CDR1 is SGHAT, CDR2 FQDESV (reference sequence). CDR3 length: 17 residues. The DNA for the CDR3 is TGTGCCAGCAGCTTAGTCGGGGGCAGTATGAACACCGGGGAGCTGTTTTTT. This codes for CASSLVGGSMNTGELFF.

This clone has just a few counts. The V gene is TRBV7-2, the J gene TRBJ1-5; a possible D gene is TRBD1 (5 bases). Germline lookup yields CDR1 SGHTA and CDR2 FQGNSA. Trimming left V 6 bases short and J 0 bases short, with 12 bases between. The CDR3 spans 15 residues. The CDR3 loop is CASSPQGTSNQPQHF. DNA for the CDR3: TGTGCCAGCAGTCCCCAGGGAACTAGCAATCAGCCCCAGCATTTT.

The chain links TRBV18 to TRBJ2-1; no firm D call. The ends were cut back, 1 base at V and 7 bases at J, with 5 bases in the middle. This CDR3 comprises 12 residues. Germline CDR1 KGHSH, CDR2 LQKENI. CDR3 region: CASSPQRNEQFF. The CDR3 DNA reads TGTGCCAGCTCACCACAAAGGAATGAGCAGTTCTTC.

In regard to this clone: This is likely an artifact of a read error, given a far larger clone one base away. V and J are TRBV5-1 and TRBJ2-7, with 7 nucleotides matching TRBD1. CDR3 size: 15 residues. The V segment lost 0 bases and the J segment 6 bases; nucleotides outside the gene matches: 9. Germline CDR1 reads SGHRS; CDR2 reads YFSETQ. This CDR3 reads CASSLEPGQWVEQYF. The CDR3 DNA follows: TGCGCCAGCAGCTTGGAGCCGGGACAGTGGGTCGAGCAGTACTTC.

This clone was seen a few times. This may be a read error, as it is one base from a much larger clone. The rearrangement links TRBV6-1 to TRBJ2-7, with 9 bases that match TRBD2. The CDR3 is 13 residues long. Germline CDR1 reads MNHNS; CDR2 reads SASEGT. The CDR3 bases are TGTGCCAGCATACTAGCGGGTGGGTACGAGCCGTACTTC. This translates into CASILAGGYEPYF.

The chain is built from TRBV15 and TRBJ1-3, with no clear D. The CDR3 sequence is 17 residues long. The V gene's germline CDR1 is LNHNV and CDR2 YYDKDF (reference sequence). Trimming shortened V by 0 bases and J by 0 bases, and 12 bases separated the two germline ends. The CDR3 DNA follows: TGTGCCACCAGCAGAGATAACGGGCAGGACTCTGGAAACACCATATATTTT. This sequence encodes CATSRDNGQDSGNTIYF.

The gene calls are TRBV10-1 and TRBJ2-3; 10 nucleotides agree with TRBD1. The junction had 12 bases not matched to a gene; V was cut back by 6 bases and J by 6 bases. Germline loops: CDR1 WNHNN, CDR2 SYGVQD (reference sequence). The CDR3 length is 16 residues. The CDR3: CASSPRRGQGPDTQYF. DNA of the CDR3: TGCGCCAGCAGCCCCCGGCGGGGACAGGGGCCGGATACGCAGTATTTT.